Reported below is one TCR beta chain. Its antigen is currently unknown. TCRdb reprocessed the 5' RACE reads via MiXCR and lists one record per CDR3 protein. This sample yields 400,000 or so distinct CDR3 sequences, of which 21% are seen a single time; about an eighth belongs to the top ten. The data originate from a study of T-cell memory formation after mild COVID-19. In the study overall: TCR clusters mostly belonged to single donors.

The CDR3 runs to 13 residues. In germline, CDR1 is SNHLY, CDR2 FYNNEI. V was clipped by 7 bases and J by 1 base, with 10 bases between them. Whole-study results and caveats: Contracting clones, day 15 to 85, had balanced CD4/CD8, and later expanders favored CD4+. Contracting CD4+ clones sat mainly in CM and EM; CD8+ in EMRA.

Sequencing was done on a sample of PBMCs or a T cell subset sorted from them (not recorded which). The TCR sequence derives from an adult woman who had mild COVID-19 (a few samples of this study predate the infection). Cell type and time point are not known. The chain links TRBV2 to TRBJ2-5; D unclear. CDR3 coding DNA: TGTGCCAGCATAATAGGCGGCCAAGAGACCCAGTACTTC. It specifies CASIIGGQETQYF.